This TCR beta chain was sequenced in a study of blood T cell repertoires in COVID-19. Background on the study: Acute-phase and convalescent COVID-19 samples originated in the United States, Italy and Spain. Sources were T cells, B-cell-depleted T cells, or PBMCs; the material itself was cDNA or gDNA.

This clone was seen once. Per the original data handling: Estimation of nucleated cell counts relied on the amplification of reference gene primers. Clones were read by immunoSEQ multiplex PCR, and TCRdb kept only the in-frame ones, dropping some. That table gives V, J and clone size, and the DNA gave D and trimming. Among 110,000 or so clones listed, roughly nine tenths were seen once. Germline V CDR1 and CDR2: LNHDA, SQIVND (reference sequence). J lost 4 bases, V lost 5 bases, and 8 bases had no gene match. This CDR3 has 15 amino acids. The clonotype was recovered from a man between 70 and 80 years old with active or convalescent COVID-19. Sequenced sample: peripheral blood. V usage is TRBV19 and J usage is TRBJ1-1, with 9 bases identical to TRBD1. The CDR3 coding sequence is TGTGCCAGTAGTGCCCGGGACAGGGTAGGCACTGAAGCTTTCTTT. It specifies CASSARDRVGTEAFF.